This TCR beta chain comes out of a study of T cell responses to AZD1222 COVID-19 vaccine. Points from the study as a whole: In the spike-specific TCR repertoire, nearly half reportedly target unmutated variant regions.

This clone was found once. Its antigen remains unknown. The junction departs from the called germline gene at one end, perhaps through a read error. Libraries were prepared by immunoSEQ multiplex PCR; TCRdb keeps only in-frame clonotypes and omits some of them. The sample lists 150,000 or so clones; about 92% were seen once. The CDR3 is 14 amino acids. From germline, CDR1 is SGHRS and CDR2 YFSETQ. This TCR derives from an adult in good health. The sample consisted of peripheral blood, taken on day 0 of AZD1222 vaccination. The rearrangement joins TRBV5-1 to TRBJ2-4; 9 nucleotides match TRBD1. The CDR3 nucleotides read TGCGCCAGCAGCTTGGGGTCGGGACAGGGTCCAGATTGCTTC. As protein: CASSLGSGQGPDCF.